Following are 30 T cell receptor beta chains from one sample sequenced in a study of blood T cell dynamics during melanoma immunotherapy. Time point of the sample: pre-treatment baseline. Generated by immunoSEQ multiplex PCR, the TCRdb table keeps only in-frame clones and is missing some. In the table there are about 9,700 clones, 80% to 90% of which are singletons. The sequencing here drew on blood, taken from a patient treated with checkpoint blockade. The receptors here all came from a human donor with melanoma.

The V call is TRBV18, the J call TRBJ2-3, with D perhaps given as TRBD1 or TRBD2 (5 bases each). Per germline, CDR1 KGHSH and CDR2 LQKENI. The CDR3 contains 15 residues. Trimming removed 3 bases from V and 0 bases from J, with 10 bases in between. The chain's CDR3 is CASSPPGLSTDTQYF. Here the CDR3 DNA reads TGTGCCAGCTCACCGCCGGGGCTAAGCACAGATACGCAGTATTTT.

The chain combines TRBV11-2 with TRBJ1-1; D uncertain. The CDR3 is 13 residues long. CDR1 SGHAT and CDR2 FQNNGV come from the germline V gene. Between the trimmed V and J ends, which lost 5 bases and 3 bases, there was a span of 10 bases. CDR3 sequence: CASSLGPDTEAFF. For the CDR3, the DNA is TGTGCCAGCAGCCTTGGTCCGGACACTGAAGCTTTCTTT.

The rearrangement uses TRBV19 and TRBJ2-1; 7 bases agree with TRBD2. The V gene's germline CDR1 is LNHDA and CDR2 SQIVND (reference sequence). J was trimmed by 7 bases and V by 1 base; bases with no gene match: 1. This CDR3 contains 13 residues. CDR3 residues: CASSIGGGNEQFF. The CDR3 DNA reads TGTGCCAGTAGTATAGGGGGGGGGAATGAGCAGTTCTTC.

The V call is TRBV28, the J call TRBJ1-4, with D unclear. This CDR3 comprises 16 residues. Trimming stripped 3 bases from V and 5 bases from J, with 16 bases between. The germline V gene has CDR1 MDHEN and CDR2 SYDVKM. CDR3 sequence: CASSFAGGRRNEKLFF. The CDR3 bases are TGTGCCAGCAGTTTTGCCGGAGGGAGAAGGAATGAAAAACTGTTTTTT.

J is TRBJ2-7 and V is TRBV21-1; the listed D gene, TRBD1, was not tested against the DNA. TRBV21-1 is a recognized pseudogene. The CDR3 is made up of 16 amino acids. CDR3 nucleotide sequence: TGTGCCAGCAGCAAAGTTAGGGACAGCAGCTCCTACGAGCAGTACTTC. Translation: CASSKVRDSSSYEQYF.

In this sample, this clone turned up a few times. The CDR3 DNA is TGCGCCAGCAGCCAAGATGCAGGGGACTATGGCTACACCTTC. Protein product: CASSQDAGDYGYTF. J is TRBJ1-2 and V is TRBV4-1; maybe TRBD1 (6 bases). V was pared by 0 bases and J by 3 bases, with 8 bases between. The CDR3 is 14 amino acids. CDR1 and CDR2 from the germline V gene are MGHRA and YSYEKL.

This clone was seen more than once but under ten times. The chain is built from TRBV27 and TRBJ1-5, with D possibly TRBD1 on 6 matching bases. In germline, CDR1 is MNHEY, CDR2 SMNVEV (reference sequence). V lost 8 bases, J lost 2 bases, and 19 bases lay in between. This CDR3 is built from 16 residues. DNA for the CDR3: TGTGCCAGCTCTGGGGGCCCAGGAGAGGGCAATCAGCCCCAGCATTTT. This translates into CASSGGPGEGNQPQHF.

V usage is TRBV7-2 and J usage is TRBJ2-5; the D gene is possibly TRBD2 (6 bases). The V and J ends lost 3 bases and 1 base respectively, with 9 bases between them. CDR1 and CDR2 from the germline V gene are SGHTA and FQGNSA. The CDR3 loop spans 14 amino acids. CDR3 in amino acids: CASSLGGAQETQYF. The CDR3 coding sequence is TGTGCCAGCAGCTTGGGCGGGGCCCAAGAGACCCAGTACTTC.

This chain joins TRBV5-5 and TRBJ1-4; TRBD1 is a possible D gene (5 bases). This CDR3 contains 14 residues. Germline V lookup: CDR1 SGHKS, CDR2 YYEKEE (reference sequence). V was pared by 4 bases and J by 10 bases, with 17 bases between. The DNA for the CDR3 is TGTGCCAGCAGCCCCGTGGGGGGGTCGGGAAAACTGTTTTTT. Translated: CASSPVGGSGKLFF.

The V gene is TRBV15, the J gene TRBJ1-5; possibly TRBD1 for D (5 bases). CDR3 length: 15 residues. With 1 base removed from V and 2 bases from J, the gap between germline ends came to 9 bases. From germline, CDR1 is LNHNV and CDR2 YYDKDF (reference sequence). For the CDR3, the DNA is TGTGCCACCAGCAGAGTGGGAGGGGGCAATCAGCCCCAGCATTTT. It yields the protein CATSRVGGGNQPQHF. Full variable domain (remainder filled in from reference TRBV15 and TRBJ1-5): DAMVIQNPRYQVTQFGKPVTLSCSQTLNHNVMYWYQQKSSQAPKLLFHYYDKDFNNEADTPDNFQSRRPNTSFCFLDIRSPGLGDTAMYLCATSRVGGGNQPQHFGDGTRLSIL.

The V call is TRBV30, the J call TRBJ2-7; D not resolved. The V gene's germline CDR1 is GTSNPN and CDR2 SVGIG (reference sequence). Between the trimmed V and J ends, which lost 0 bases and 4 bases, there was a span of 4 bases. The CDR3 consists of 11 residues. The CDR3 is CAWSVFYEQYF. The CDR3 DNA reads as TGTGCCTGGAGTGTTTTTTACGAGCAGTACTTC.

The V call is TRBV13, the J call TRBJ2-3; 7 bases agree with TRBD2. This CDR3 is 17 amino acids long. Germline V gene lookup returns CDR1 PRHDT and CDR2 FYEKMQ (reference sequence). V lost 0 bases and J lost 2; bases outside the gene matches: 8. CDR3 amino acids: CASSLGSERGFTDTQYF. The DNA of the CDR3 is TGTGCCAGCAGCTTAGGTTCCGAGCGGGGCTTCACAGATACGCAGTATTTT.

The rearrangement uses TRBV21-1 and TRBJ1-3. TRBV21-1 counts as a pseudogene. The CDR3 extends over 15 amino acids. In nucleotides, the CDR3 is TGTGCCAGCAGCGTCAGCGGGGGCTCTGGAAACACCATATATTTT. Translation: CASSVSGGSGNTIYF.

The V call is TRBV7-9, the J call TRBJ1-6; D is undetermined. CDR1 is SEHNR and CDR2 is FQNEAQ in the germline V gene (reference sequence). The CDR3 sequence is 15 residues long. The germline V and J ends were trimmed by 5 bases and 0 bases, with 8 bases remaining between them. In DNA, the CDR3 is TGTGCCAGCAGCCCCCAGAGCTCCTATAATTCACCCCTCCACTTT. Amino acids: CASSPQSSYNSPLHF.

The CDR3 reads CASSGRRTSGKALYPYEQYF. CDR3 bases: TGTGCCAGCTCGGGGCGTCGGACTAGCGGGAAAGCCCTTTACCCCTACGAGCAGTACTTC. The J gene is TRBJ2-7, the V gene TRBV18; 12 nucleotides align to TRBD2. Per the germline V gene, CDR1 is KGHSH and CDR2 is LQKENI. Germline trimming cut 6 bases from V and 2 bases from J; bases unmatched to any gene: 20. CDR3 length: 20 amino acids.

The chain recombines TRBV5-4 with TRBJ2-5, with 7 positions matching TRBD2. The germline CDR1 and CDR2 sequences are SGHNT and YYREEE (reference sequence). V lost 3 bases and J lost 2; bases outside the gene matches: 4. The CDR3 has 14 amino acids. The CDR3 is CASSSGTIQETQYF. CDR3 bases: TGTGCCAGCAGCTCCGGGACTATACAAGAGACCCAGTACTTC. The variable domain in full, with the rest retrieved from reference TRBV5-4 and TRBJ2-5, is ETGVTQSPTHLIKTRGQQVTLRCSSQSGHNTVSWYQQALGQGPQFIFQYYREEENGRGNFPPRFSGLQFPNYSSELNVNALELDDSALYLCASSSGTIQETQYFGPGTRLLVL.

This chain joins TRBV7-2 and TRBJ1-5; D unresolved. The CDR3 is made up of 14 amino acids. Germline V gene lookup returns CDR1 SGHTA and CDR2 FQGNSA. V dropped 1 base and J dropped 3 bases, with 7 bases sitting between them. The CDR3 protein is CASSLGGYNQPQHF. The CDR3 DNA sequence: TGTGCCAGCAGCTTAGGGGGATACAATCAGCCCCAGCATTTT. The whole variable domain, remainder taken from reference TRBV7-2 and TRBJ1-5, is GAGVSQSPSNKVTEKGKDVELRCDPISGHTALYWYRQSLGQGLEFLIYFQGNSAPDKSGLPSDRFSAERTGGSVSTLTIQRTQQEDSAVYLCASSLGGYNQPQHFGDGTRLSIL.

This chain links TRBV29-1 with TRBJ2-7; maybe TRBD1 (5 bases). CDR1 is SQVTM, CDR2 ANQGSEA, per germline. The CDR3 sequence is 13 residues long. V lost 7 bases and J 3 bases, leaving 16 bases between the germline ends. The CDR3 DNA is TGCAGCGCCTCTACCGACAGTCACTACGAGCAGTACTTC. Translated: CSASTDSHYEQYF.

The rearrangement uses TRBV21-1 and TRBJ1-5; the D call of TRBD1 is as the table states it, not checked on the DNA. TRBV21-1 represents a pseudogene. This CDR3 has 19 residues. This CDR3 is CASSKAGSGHQGGNQPQHF. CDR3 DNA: TGTGCCAGCAGCAAAGCAGGGTCGGGACACCAAGGCGGCAATCAGCCCCAGCATTTT.

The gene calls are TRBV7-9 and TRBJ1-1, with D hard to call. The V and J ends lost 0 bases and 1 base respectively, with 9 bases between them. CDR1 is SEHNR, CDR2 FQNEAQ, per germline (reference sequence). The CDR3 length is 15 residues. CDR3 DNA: TGTGCCAGCAGCTTAGCGGTCCTAGAGAACACTGAAGCTTTCTTT. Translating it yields CASSLAVLENTEAFF.

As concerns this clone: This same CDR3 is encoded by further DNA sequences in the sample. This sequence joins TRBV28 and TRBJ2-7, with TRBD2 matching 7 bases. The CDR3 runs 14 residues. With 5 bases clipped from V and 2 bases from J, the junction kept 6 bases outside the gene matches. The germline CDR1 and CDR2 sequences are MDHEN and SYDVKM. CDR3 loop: CASSRTGGPYEQYF. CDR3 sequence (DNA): TGTGCCAGCAGTAGGACGGGGGGACCCTACGAGCAGTACTTC. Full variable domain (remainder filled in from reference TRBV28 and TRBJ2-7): DVKVTQSSRYLVKRTGEKVFLECVQDMDHENMFWYRQDPGLGLRLIYFSYDVKMKEKGDIPEGYSVSREKKERFSLILESASTNQTSMYLCASSRTGGPYEQYFGPGTRLTVT.

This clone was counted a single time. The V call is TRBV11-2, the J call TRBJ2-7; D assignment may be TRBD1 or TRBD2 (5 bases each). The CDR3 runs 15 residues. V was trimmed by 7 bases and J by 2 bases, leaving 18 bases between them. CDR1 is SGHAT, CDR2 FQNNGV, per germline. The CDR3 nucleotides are TGTGCCAGCAACCCCGGGGTGGGGGAACCCTACGAGCAGTACTTC. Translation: CASNPGVGEPYEQYF.

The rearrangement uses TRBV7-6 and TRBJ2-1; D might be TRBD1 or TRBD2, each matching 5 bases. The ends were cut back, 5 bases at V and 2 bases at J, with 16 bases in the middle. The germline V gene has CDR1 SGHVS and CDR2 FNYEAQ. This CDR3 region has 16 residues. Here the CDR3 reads CASSPALLGAYNEQFF. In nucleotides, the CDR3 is TGTGCCAGCAGCCCGGCGCTACTAGGGGCCTACAATGAGCAGTTCTTC.

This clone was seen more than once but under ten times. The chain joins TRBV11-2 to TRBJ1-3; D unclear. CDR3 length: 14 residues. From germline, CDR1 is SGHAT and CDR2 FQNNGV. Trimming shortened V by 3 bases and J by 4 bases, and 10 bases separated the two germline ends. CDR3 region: CASSFTVPGNTIYF. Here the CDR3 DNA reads TGTGCCAGCAGCTTCACGGTACCAGGAAACACCATATATTTT. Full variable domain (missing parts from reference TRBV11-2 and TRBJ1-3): EAGVAQSPRYKIIEKRQSVAFWCNPISGHATLYWYQQILGQGPKLLIQFQNNGVVDDSQLPKDRFSAERLKGVDSTLKIQPAKLEDSAVYLCASSFTVPGNTIYFGEGSWLTVV.

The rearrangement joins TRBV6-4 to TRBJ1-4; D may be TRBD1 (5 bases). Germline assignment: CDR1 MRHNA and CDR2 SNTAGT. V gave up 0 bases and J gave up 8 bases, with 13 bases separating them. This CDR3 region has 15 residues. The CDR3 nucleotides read TGTGCCAGCAGTGACTCGGCAGGGAGGCACGAAAAACTGTTTTTT. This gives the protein CASSDSAGRHEKLFF.

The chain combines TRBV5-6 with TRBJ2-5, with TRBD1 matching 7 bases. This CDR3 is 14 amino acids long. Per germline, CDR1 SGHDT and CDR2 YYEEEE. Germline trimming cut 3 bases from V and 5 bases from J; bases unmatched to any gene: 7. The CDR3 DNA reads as TGTGCCAGCAGCTCGGTGACAGGGCGGGAGACCCAGTACTTC. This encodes CASSSVTGRETQYF.

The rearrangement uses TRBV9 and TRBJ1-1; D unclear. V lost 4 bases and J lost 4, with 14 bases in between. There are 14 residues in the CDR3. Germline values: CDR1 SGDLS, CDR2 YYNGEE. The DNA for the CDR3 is TGTGCCAGCAGCCCTCGGGCCCTGGGCACTGAAGCTTTCTTT. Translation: CASSPRALGTEAFF.

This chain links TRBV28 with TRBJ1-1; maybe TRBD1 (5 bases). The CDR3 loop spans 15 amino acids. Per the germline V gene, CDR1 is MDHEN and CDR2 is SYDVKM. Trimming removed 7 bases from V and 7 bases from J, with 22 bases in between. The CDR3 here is CASTPYRGRGSEAFF. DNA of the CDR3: TGTGCCAGCACCCCCTATCGGGGAAGGGGCAGTGAAGCTTTCTTT.

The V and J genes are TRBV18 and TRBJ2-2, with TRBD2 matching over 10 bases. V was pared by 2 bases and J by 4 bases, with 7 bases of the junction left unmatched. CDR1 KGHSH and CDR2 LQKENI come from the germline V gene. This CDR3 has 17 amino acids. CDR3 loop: CASSPRTSGPSTGELFF. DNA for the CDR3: TGTGCCAGCTCACCAAGGACTAGCGGACCATCCACCGGGGAGCTGTTTTTT.

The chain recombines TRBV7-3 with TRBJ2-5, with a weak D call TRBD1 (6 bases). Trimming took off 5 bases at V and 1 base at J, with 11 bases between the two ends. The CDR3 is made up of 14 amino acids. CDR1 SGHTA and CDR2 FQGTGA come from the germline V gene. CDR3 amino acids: CASSPQGSQETQYF. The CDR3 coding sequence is TGTGCCAGCAGCCCCCAGGGGAGCCAAGAGACCCAGTACTTC.